This T cell receptor beta chain was captured in a study of cytomegalovirus exposure and HLA in healthy donors. Whole-study results and caveats: Owing to their indistinguishability, certain V segments, notably TRBV6-2 and TRBV6-3, were excluded. Most TCR beta V segments were productive about 87% or about 30% of the time in an earlier analysis. Sequence variants that were highly shared formed a cluster that was likely a sequencing artifact.

The PCR was carried out with 60 Vbeta primers and 13 Jbeta primers. Profiling relied on immunoSEQ multiplex PCR, and the TCRdb table lists in-frame clones only, not all of them. Its clone listing holds about 77,000 clones. Nominally healthy donors provided the samples, though records likely missed some immune exposures. In the case of this clone: Its target is not known.

Trimming shortened V by 6 bases and J by 8 bases, and 8 bases separated the two germline ends. The CDR3 covers 11 residues. CDR1 is SNHLY, CDR2 FYNNEI, per germline. The rearrangement joins TRBV2 to TRBJ1-5; D is undetermined. This clonotype was sampled from a man aged 50 or older in good health and CMV-seropositive. The sample taken for sequencing was PBMCs. CDR3 loop: CASRGAEPQHF. As DNA, the CDR3 is TGTGCCAGCAGGGGTGCGGAGCCCCAGCATTTT.